The TCR beta chain under discussion was sequenced for a study of cytomegalovirus exposure and HLA in healthy donors. Study conclusions and caveats: In vitro data verified a few CMV-associated chains as specific for CMV antigens. Later, TCR association rates were found to vary by HLA locus, highest for DRB1 and lowest for HLA-C.

The CDR3 extends over 15 amino acids. CDR1 SGHRS and CDR2 YFSETQ come from the germline V gene. With 2 bases clipped from V and 4 bases from J, the junction kept 5 bases outside the gene matches. The PCR made use of 60 Vbeta and 13 Jbeta primers. The method was immunoSEQ multiplex PCR; TCRdb's version includes in-frame clones alone and lacks a portion of them. The sample records approximately 110,000 clones, more than 75% being singletons. In regard to this clone: What it recognizes is unknown.

This chain links TRBV5-1 with TRBJ1-4; 7 bases are shared with TRBD1. Sequenced: PBMCs. This receptor was taken from a woman aged 55 to 70 in good health and CMV-seropositive. The CDR3 sequence: CASSLRTGLNEKLFF. The CDR3 DNA is TGCGCCAGCAGCTTACGGACAGGCCTTAATGAAAAACTGTTTTTT.